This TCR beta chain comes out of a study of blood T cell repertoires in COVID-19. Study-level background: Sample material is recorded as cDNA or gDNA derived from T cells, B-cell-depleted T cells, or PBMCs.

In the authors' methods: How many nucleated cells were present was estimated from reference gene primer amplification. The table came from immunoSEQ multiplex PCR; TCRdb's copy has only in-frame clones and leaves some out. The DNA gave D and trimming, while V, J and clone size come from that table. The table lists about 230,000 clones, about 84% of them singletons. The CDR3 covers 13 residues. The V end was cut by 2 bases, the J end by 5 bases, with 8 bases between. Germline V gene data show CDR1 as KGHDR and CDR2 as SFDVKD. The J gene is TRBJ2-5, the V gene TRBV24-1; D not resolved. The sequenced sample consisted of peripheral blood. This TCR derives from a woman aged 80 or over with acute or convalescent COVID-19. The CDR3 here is CATSDSTVETQYF. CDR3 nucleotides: TGTGCCACCAGTGATTCGACTGTTGAGACCCAGTACTTC.